Following are 3 T cell receptor beta chains from one sample sequenced in a study of blood T cell repertoires in COVID-19. Sequenced by immunoSEQ multiplex PCR; TCRdb stores in-frame clones only, minus some. The sample consists of about 89,000 clones, about 78% of them appearing once. The sample consisted of peripheral blood. These receptors all stem from a woman aged 80 or over with acute or convalescent COVID-19.

This clone was recorded once. V is TRBV29-1 and J is TRBJ1-2; D remains unclear. Trimming left V 3 bases short and J 4 bases short, with 12 bases between. The CDR3 length is 13 residues. Germline assignment: CDR1 SQVTM and CDR2 ANQGSEA. The CDR3 sequence: CSVESPSPYGYTF. The DNA for the CDR3 is TGCAGCGTTGAGTCCCCCTCCCCCTATGGCTACACCTTC.

This clone was seen only once. This chain connects TRBV27 to TRBJ2-3; tentative D call: TRBD1 (5 bases). The CDR3 contains 14 residues. CDR1 and CDR2 from the germline V gene are MNHEY and SMNVEV (reference sequence). V was shortened by 4 bases and J by 4 bases, with 12 bases between the two germline ends. The CDR3 sequence: CASSSYQTADTQYF. CDR3 nucleotides: TGTGCCAGCAGTTCATACCAGACAGCAGATACGCAGTATTTT.

The chain links TRBV6-2 or TRBV6-3 to TRBJ2-3, with TRBD2 as a possible D gene (5 bases). This CDR3 is 14 amino acids long. Trimming stripped 5 bases from V and 0 bases from J, with 9 bases between. CDR1 and CDR2 from the germline V gene are MNHEY and SVGEGT. The CDR3 sequence: CASSRGLSTDTQYF. The CDR3 coding sequence is TGTGCCAGCAGTAGAGGACTCAGCACAGATACGCAGTATTTT.